A selection of T cell receptor beta chains follows, all from one sample in a study of T cells in Graves' hyperthyroidism and ophthalmopathy. TCRdb reanalysed the multiplex PCR reads using MiXCR and keeps one entry per CDR3 protein. The sample includes around 520,000 distinct CDR3 sequences, 13% to 15% of them seen just once. Sequencing used blood. All receptors come from a woman aged 40-49 years with Graves' hyperthyroidism. The CDR3 runs from the conserved cysteine through the conserved F or W. D genes are given only for firm matches. A clone size is listed for some rows: how often the clone was seen (once, few, many), or a class if it is expanded.

many,TRBD1,TRBV3-1,TRBJ2-2,TGTGCCAGCAGCCAAGGACAGGGACCCGGGGAGCTGTTTTTT,CASSQGQGPGELFF
many,TRBD2,TRBV6-1,TRBJ2-1,TGTGCCAGCAGTGATTCGTGGCTAGCGGGAAACAATGAGCAGTTCTTC,CASSDSWLAGNNEQFF
NA,TRBD1,TRBV6-1,TRBJ2-1,TGTGCCAGCAAAGAGACAGGGGGACCCTACAATGAGCAGTTCTTC,CASKETGGPYNEQFF
NA,TRBD2,TRBV5-1,TRBJ2-3,TGCGCCAGCAGCTCTATTTCTAGCGGGAGGTTCACAGATACGCAGTATTTT,CASSSISSGRFTDTQYF
many,NA,TRBV11-1,TRBJ2-2,TGTGCCAGCAGCTTAGGGTCTAGCTGGTCCACCGGGGAGCTGTTTTTT,CASSLGSSWSTGELFF
many,TRBD1,TRBV11-2,TRBJ2-3,TGTGCCAGCAGCCAGGGTGCCGGGCAGGGGGCAACAGATACGCAGTATTTT,CASSQGAGQGATDTQYF
many,TRBD2,TRBV28,TRBJ2-7,TGTGCCAGCAGCCTCACGGGGGGGCCGGACGAGCAGTACTTC,CASSLTGGPDEQYF
few,TRBD2,TRBV11-2,TRBJ2-5,TGTGCCAGCAGCTCACAGCGGGGAGGAGAGACCCAGTACTTC,CASSSQRGGETQYF
NA,TRBD1,TRBV20-1,TRBJ2-1,TGCAGTGCTAGACGGACAGGGCTAGGCAATGAGCAGTTCTTC,CSARRTGLGNEQFF
many,NA,TRBV30,TRBJ2-7,TGTGCCTGGAGTGTGGGAACCTACGAGCAGTACTTC,CAWSVGTYEQYF
few,NA,TRBV18,TRBJ2-5,TGTGCCAGCTCACCCCAGGAGTACCAAGAGACCCAGTACTTC,CASSPQEYQETQYF
many,NA,TRBV11-2,TRBJ1-2,TGTGCCAGCAGCTCTGAGCTCAGGAATTATGGCTACACCTTC,CASSSELRNYGYTF
many,TRBD1,TRBV2,TRBJ2-3,TGTGCCAGCCCGGGACAGGAGATCACAGATACGCAGTATTTT,CASPGQEITDTQYF
NA,TRBD1,TRBV28,TRBJ1-4,TGTGCCAGCAGAACAGGGGGGGGTGAAAAACTGTTTTTT,CASRTGGGEKLFF
NA,NA,TRBV24-1,TRBJ1-1,TGTGCCACCAGTGTCGGTGGTAACACTGGAGCTTTCTTT,CATSVGGNTGAFF
NA,NA,TRBV27,TRBJ2-3,TGTGCCAGCAGTTTAGGGTACGGACGGTGGCCAGATACGCAGTATTTT,CASSLGYGRWPDTQYF
few,TRBD1,TRBV5-6,TRBJ2-2,TGTGCCAGCATATCCCGACAGGGGACGAACACCGGGGAGCTGTTTTTT,CASISRQGTNTGELFF
many,TRBD2,TRBV28,TRBJ2-3,TGTGCCAGCAGTGTTAGCGGGGCGGTGTATAGCACAGATACGCAGTATTTT,CASSVSGAVYSTDTQYF
NA,TRBD2,TRBV20-1,TRBJ2-1,TGCAGTGCCCAGGCGGCGGGAGAGTTCTACAATGAGCAGTTCTTC,CSAQAAGEFYNEQFF
many,NA,TRBV15,TRBJ2-2,TGTGCCACCAGGGGGGAAGGGGGTTCCGGGGAGCTGTTTTTT,CATRGEGGSGELFF
NA,NA,TRBV27,TRBJ1-1,TGTGCCAGCAGTTTAACGGGGGGAAATGAAGCTTTCTTT,CASSLTGGNEAFF
many,TRBD2,TRBV3-1,TRBJ2-7,TGTGCCAGCAGTCTATACAGCGGGGCCGCCTACGAGCAGTACTTC,CASSLYSGAAYEQYF
many,NA,TRBV15,TRBJ1-2,TGTGCCACCAGCAGAGGAGGAGACACCTATGGCTACACCTTC,CATSRGGDTYGYTF
NA,NA,TRBV5-1,TRBJ2-1,TGCGCCAGCAGGGCGGCGGAGATCAATGAGCAGTTCTTC,CASRAAEINEQFF
few,TRBD1,TRBV6-1,TRBJ2-1,TGTGCCAGCAGTTCCCGGGACAGGGGATCTGGCAATGAGCAGTTCTTC,CASSSRDRGSGNEQFF
few,NA,TRBV20-1,TRBJ2-7,TGCAGTGCTAGAGATCAACAGACTGTCTACGAGCAGTACTTC,CSARDQQTVYEQYF
many,NA,TRBV28,TRBJ1-5,TGTGCCAGCAGCAAAGGACGTCAGCCCCAGCATTTT,CASSKGRQPQHF
NA,NA,TRBV7-6,TRBJ2-7,TGTGCCAGCAGCTTAGGTATAGCGGACTCCTACGAGCAGTACTTC,CASSLGIADSYEQYF
NA,TRBD2,TRBV20-1,TRBJ2-3,TGCAGTGCTAGAGAGTTAGCGGGAGGGCCGATAGATACGCAGTATTTT,CSARELAGGPIDTQYF
many,TRBD1,TRBV19,TRBJ1-5,TGTGCCAGTAGTCCCCGCCGAGGGACAGTCAGGAGCAATCAGCCCCAGCATTTT,CASSPRRGTVRSNQPQHF
many,TRBD1,TRBV12-3/TRBV12-4,TRBJ2-1,TGTGCCAGCAGTCGGGGGACAGGGGTTAGCAATGAGCAGTTCTTC,CASSRGTGVSNEQFF
few,NA,TRBV27,TRBJ1-1,TGTGCCAGCAGTTCCCTCCCTAGGGGGACCACCGAAGCTTTCTTT,CASSSLPRGTTEAFF